Presented here are 27 T cell receptor beta chains from one specimen sequenced in a study of T-cell reconstitution after alpha-beta-depleted transplantation in children. The TCRbeta library was prepared with unique molecular identifiers. MiXCR, run by TCRdb on the PCR reads, gives a single entry per CDR3 protein. The sample lists fewer than 130,000 distinct CDR3 sequences; approximately 10% were seen once. The material sequenced was PBMCs from the stem cell graft donor, taken from the stem cell graft. All receptors come from a human donor who donated a stem cell graft to a child with acute lymphoblastic leukemia.

This clonotype was picked up many times. The chain joins TRBV15 to TRBJ2-3; D is perhaps TRBD1 (5 bases). Deletions cut 0 bases from V and 2 bases from J, with 12 bases between. The CDR3 is 16 residues long. Per germline, CDR1 LNHNV and CDR2 YYDKDF (reference sequence). The CDR3, as DNA: TGTGCCACCAGCAGAGAAAGACAGTATCCCACAGATACGCAGTATTTT. Translated, it gives CATSRERQYPTDTQYF. Drawing the rest from reference TRBV15 and TRBJ2-3, the complete variable domain is DAMVIQNPRYQVTQFGKPVTLSCSQTLNHNVMYWYQQKSSQAPKLLFHYYDKDFNNEADTPDNFQSRRPNTSFCFLDIRSPGLGDTAMYLCATSRERQYPTDTQYFGPGTRLTVL.

This clonotype has ten or more counts. The chain has TRBV29-1 and TRBJ2-1; the D is unclear. The CDR3 has 15 amino acids. V was shortened by 1 base and J by 0 bases, with 10 bases between the two germline ends. In germline, CDR1 is SQVTM, CDR2 ANQGSEA. The CDR3 here is CSVEGAPGSYNEQFF. As DNA, the CDR3 is TGCAGCGTTGAAGGTGCTCCCGGCTCCTACAATGAGCAGTTCTTC.

This clonotype was seen ten or more times. The CDR3 region has the DNA TGTGCCACGGGGGGCCTCGGGACAAAAACGACCGGGGAGCTGTTTTTT. Its translation is CATGGLGTKTTGELFF. The chain links TRBV12-3 or TRBV12-4 to TRBJ2-2; tentative D call: TRBD2 (7 bases). V was pared by 10 bases and J by 5 bases, with 23 bases between. The CDR3 has 16 amino acids.

This clonotype occurred many times. The chain has TRBV11-2 and TRBJ2-3; 11 bases fit TRBD2. Germline-derived CDR1 and CDR2 are SGHAT and FQNNGV. J was trimmed by 10 bases and V by 1 base; bases with no gene match: 7. The CDR3 sequence is 15 residues long. The CDR3 DNA sequence: TGTGCCAGCAGCTTAGGCCTAGCGGGGGGAGGGTCGCAGTATTTT. Translating it yields CASSLGLAGGGSQYF. Using reference TRBV11-2 and TRBJ2-3 for the parts outside the CDR3, the full variable domain is EAGVAQSPRYKIIEKRQSVAFWCNPISGHATLYWYQQILGQGPKLLIQFQNNGVVDDSQLPKDRFSAERLKGVDSTLKIQPAKLEDSAVYLCASSLGLAGGGSQYFGPGTRLTVL.

This clonotype appeared many times. The chain combines TRBV9 with TRBJ2-7, with 12 bases matching TRBD2. The CDR3 loop spans 15 amino acids. Trimming cost V 4 bases and J 4 bases; bases outside gene matches: 6. Germline lookup yields CDR1 SGDLS and CDR2 YYNGEE. CDR3 loop: CASSFGTSGQYEQYF. For the CDR3, the DNA is TGTGCCAGCAGCTTCGGGACTAGCGGGCAGTACGAGCAGTACTTC.

This clonotype was seen only a few times. The genes are TRBV5-5 and TRBJ1-4; D remains ambiguous. CDR1 is SGHKS, CDR2 YYEKEE, per germline (reference sequence). There are 14 residues in the CDR3. V lost 3 bases to trimming and J lost 0 bases, with 6 bases between them. CDR3 region: CASSSTTTNEKLFF. The DNA for the CDR3 is TGTGCCAGCAGCTCAACAACAACTAATGAAAAACTGTTTTTT.

This clonotype was counted ten times or more. The V and J genes are TRBV7-2 and TRBJ2-3; D could derive from TRBD1 or TRBD2 (5 bases each). CDR1 is SGHTA and CDR2 is FQGNSA in the germline V gene. The V gene lost 9 bases and the J gene lost 8 bases, with 15 bases spanning the gap. This CDR3 is 12 amino acids long. This chain's CDR3 is CASNNRDGTQYF. For the CDR3, the DNA is TGTGCCAGTAACAACCGGGACGGTACGCAGTATTTT.

This clonotype was picked up many times. The chain combines TRBV9 with TRBJ2-1; D is possibly TRBD1 or TRBD2 (5 bases each). Trimming stripped 4 bases from V and 4 bases from J, with 15 bases between. Germline loops: CDR1 SGDLS, CDR2 YYNGEE. The length of the CDR3 is 15 residues. DNA for the CDR3: TGTGCCAGCAGCCCCGCCGGGGCCCTTTACAATGAGCAGTTCTTC. This encodes CASSPAGALYNEQFF. The full variable domain, rest sourced from reference TRBV9 and TRBJ2-1, is DSGVTQTPKHLITATGQRVTLRCSPRSGDLSVYWYQQSLDQGLQFLIQYYNGEERAKGNILERFSAQQFPDLHSELNLSSLELGDSALYFCASSPAGALYNEQFFGPGTRLTVL.

This clonotype was counted ten times or more. V is TRBV5-1 and J is TRBJ2-7; tentative D call: TRBD1 (6 bases). The germline V and J ends were trimmed by 4 bases and 2 bases, with 19 bases remaining between them. The CDR3 loop spans 16 amino acids. The germline CDR1 and CDR2 sequences are SGHRS and YFSETQ. This CDR3 reads CASSLLPPGATYEQYF. CDR3 nucleotide sequence: TGCGCCAGCAGCCTTTTGCCACCAGGGGCCACCTACGAGCAGTACTTC. Complete variable domain (other parts from reference TRBV5-1 and TRBJ2-7): KAGVTQTPRYLIKTRGQQVTLSCSPISGHRSVSWYQQTPGQGLQFLFEYFSETQRNKGNFPGRFSGRQFSNSRSEMNVSTLELGDSALYLCASSLLPPGATYEQYFGPGTRLTVT.

This clonotype was picked up many times. The V call is TRBV12-3 or TRBV12-4, the J call TRBJ1-5; 9 nucleotides agree with TRBD1. V lost 0 bases to trimming and J lost 1 base; unmatched junction nucleotides: 1. The CDR3 loop spans 16 amino acids. The CDR3 DNA follows: TGTGCCAGCAGTTTAGCGACAGGGGGAAGCAATCAGCCCCAGCATTTT. This encodes CASSLATGGSNQPQHF.

At least ten counts were recorded for this clonotype. The genes are TRBV9 and TRBJ2-5, with 7 bases identical to TRBD2. The V gene end was trimmed by 4 bases and the J gene end by 2 bases; junction bases not matched to a gene: 11. The CDR3 has 16 residues. Germline V CDR1 and CDR2: SGDLS, YYNGEE. The CDR3 DNA follows: TGTGCCAGCAGCAATATTGTACGAGCGGGGCAAGAGACCCAGTACTTC. Protein: CASSNIVRAGQETQYF.

This clonotype occurred many times. The gene calls are TRBV5-1 and TRBJ2-7; 9 nucleotides align to TRBD1. Germline V gene lookup returns CDR1 SGHRS and CDR2 YFSETQ. This CDR3 has 14 residues. V was clipped by 4 bases and J by 3 bases; unmatched bases: 5. This CDR3 reads CASSAGTGYYEQYF. The CDR3 DNA reads TGCGCCAGCAGCGCCGGGACAGGGTACTACGAGCAGTACTTC.

This clonotype was seen many times. The chain joins TRBV5-1 to TRBJ2-7; perhaps D is TRBD1 or TRBD2 (6 bases each). Germline V CDR1 and CDR2: SGHRS, YFSETQ. Trimming stripped 4 bases from V and 5 bases from J, with 16 bases between. The length of the CDR3 is 14 residues. This CDR3 is CASSVGGVRDEQYF. Written as DNA, the CDR3 is TGCGCCAGCAGCGTCGGGGGCGTCCGGGACGAGCAGTACTTC.

This clonotype showed up many times. The chain uses TRBV5-1 and TRBJ2-1, with 9 bases lining up with TRBD2. Per the germline V gene, CDR1 is SGHRS and CDR2 is YFSETQ. Trimming took 3 bases from V and 0 from J; bases not matched to a gene: 7. The CDR3 covers 17 residues. CDR3 sequence: CASSWGLALSSYNEQFF. The CDR3 DNA follows: TGCGCCAGCAGCTGGGGACTAGCCCTGAGCTCCTACAATGAGCAGTTCTTC.

This clonotype has at least ten counts. V is TRBV7-3 and J is TRBJ2-7; 7 nucleotides line up with TRBD1. Per germline, CDR1 SGHTA and CDR2 FQGTGA. V lost 5 bases and J lost 2; bases outside the gene matches: 3. The CDR3 has 13 amino acids. The CDR3 is CASSQDRAYEQYF. The CDR3 region has the DNA TGTGCCAGCAGCCAAGACAGGGCCTACGAGCAGTACTTC.

This clonotype was counted many times. The J gene is TRBJ2-2, the V gene TRBV6-2 or TRBV6-3; either TRBD1 or TRBD2 may fit D (5 bases each). This CDR3 contains 18 residues. V dropped 1 base and J dropped 5 bases, with 20 bases sitting between them. The germline V gene encodes CDR1 MNHEY and CDR2 SVGEGT. The DNA of the CDR3 is TGTGCCAGCAGTTACTATTCGACAGCCCGATGGGGGACCGGGGAGCTGTTTTTT. This encodes CASSYYSTARWGTGELFF.

This clonotype was observed at least ten times. The chain links TRBV7-2 to TRBJ1-6, with no clear D. Deletions cut 2 bases from V and 1 base from J, with 6 bases between. The germline gives CDR1 SGHTA, CDR2 FQGNSA. The CDR3 loop spans 15 amino acids. The CDR3 is CASSLRESYNSPLHF. The CDR3 nucleotides are TGTGCCAGCAGCTTACGGGAATCCTATAATTCACCCCTCCACTTT.

This clonotype was found many times. The V and J genes are TRBV6-5 and TRBJ1-4; D is possibly TRBD1 (5 bases). Germline assignment: CDR1 MNHEY and CDR2 SVGAGI. The CDR3 contains 14 residues. Deletions cut 6 bases from V and 7 bases from J, with 15 bases between. CDR3 amino acids: CASSYRRSAEKLFF. The CDR3 region has the DNA TGTGCCAGCAGCTACAGGCGGAGCGCTGAAAAACTGTTTTTT.

Concerning this clonotype: A far larger clone is just one base off, so this is likely a read error. Written as DNA, the CDR3 is TGTGCCCGCAGCTTAGGCTATGGCTACACCTTC. This encodes CARSLGYGYTF. This rearrangement joins TRBV7-9 to TRBJ1-2; D gene ambiguous. Looked up from germline, CDR1 is SEHNR and CDR2 is FQNEAQ (reference sequence). This CDR3 region has 11 residues. Drawing the rest from reference TRBV7-9 and TRBJ1-2, the complete variable domain is DTGVSQNPRHKITKRGQNVTFRCDPISEHNRLYWYRQTLGQGPEFLTYFQNEAQLEKSRLLSDRFSAERPKGSFSTLEIQRTEQGDSAMYLCARSLGYGYTFGSGTRLTVV.

This clonotype has a count of ten or more. The V call is TRBV20-1, the J call TRBJ2-7; TRBD1 matches 8 bases. The CDR3 extends over 12 amino acids. CDR1 and CDR2 from the germline V gene are DFQATT and SNEGSKA (reference sequence). Losses at the gene ends were 5 bases for V and 4 bases for J; bases not matched to a gene: 4. The CDR3 protein is CSAGYRGYEQYF. CDR3 coding DNA: TGCAGTGCTGGCTACAGGGGGTACGAGCAGTACTTC.

This clonotype has a count of ten or more. J is TRBJ2-1 and V is TRBV12-3 or TRBV12-4, with TRBD1 as a possible D gene (6 bases). The CDR3 runs 14 residues. The V gene lost 5 bases and the J gene lost 8 bases, with 16 bases spanning the gap. As DNA, the CDR3 is TGTGCCAGCAGTGCAACAGGGTCTATCGATGAGCAGTTCTTC. The encoded protein is CASSATGSIDEQFF.

This clonotype has a count of ten or more. V and J are TRBV5-1 and TRBJ2-1; the D is unclear. The CDR3 totals 16 residues. The germline V and J ends were trimmed by 4 bases and 4 bases, with 18 bases remaining between them. The germline CDR1 and CDR2 sequences are SGHRS and YFSETQ. DNA for the CDR3: TGCGCCAGCAGCCCGCCGTCCAGCATCCTATACAATGAGCAGTTCTTC. This encodes CASSPPSSILYNEQFF.

Turning to this clonotype: A single base separates this from a much larger clone, so it may be a read error. The chain uses TRBV20-1 and TRBJ2-2; 10 bases are a match to TRBD2. The length of the CDR3 is 15 residues. The germline V gene has CDR1 DFQATT and CDR2 SNEGSKA (reference sequence). DNA for the CDR3: TGCAGTGCTAGAGATCTAGCGGGAGACACCAGGGAGCTGTTTTTT. Translating it yields CSARDLAGDTRELFF.

This clonotype has at least ten counts. The chain recombines TRBV12-3 or TRBV12-4 with TRBJ1-6; tentative D call: TRBD1 (5 bases). Trimming took off 4 bases at V and 5 bases at J, with 9 bases between the two ends. This CDR3 has 14 residues. CDR3 protein: CASSSGQHNSPLHF. Written as DNA, the CDR3 is TGTGCCAGCAGTTCAGGGCAGCATAATTCACCCCTCCACTTT.

This clonotype was detected many times. The rearrangement joins TRBV29-1 to TRBJ1-1, with D perhaps TRBD1 (5 bases). The CDR3 spans 12 residues. The ends were cut back, 6 bases at V and 6 bases at J, with 14 bases in the middle. Germline loops: CDR1 SQVTM, CDR2 ANQGSEA. CDR3 nucleotides: TGCAGCGTCGCAGGGTGGATGTCTGAAGCTTTCTTT. Translation gives CSVAGWMSEAFF. Full variable domain (remainder filled in from reference TRBV29-1 and TRBJ1-1): SAVISQKPSRDICQRGTSLTIQCQVDSQVTMMFWYRQQPGQSLTLIATANQGSEATYESGFVIDKFPISRPNLTFSTLTVSNMSPEDSSIYLCSVAGWMSEAFFGQGTRLTVV.

This clonotype was counted between two and nine times. A much bigger clone sits one base away, suggesting this may be a read error. CDR3 region: CASSWMAGRAKNSQYF. CDR3 sequence (DNA): TGTGCCAGCAGTTGGATGGCGGGAAGGGCCAAAAACAGTCAGTACTTC. The rearrangement links TRBV28 to TRBJ2-4; weak D call: TRBD2 (6 bases). The germline gives CDR1 MDHEN, CDR2 SYDVKM. CDR3 length equals 16 residues.

This clonotype was detected many times. V is TRBV6-5 and J is TRBJ1-6, with TRBD1 matching over 8 bases. CDR3 length equals 17 residues. V was clipped by 0 bases and J by 6 bases; unmatched bases: 7. Germline assignment: CDR1 MNHEY and CDR2 SVGAGI. The CDR3 DNA sequence: TGTGCCAGCAGTTACTCGAGGGACAGGCGACCTAATTCACCCCTCCACTTT. Translation gives CASSYSRDRRPNSPLHF.